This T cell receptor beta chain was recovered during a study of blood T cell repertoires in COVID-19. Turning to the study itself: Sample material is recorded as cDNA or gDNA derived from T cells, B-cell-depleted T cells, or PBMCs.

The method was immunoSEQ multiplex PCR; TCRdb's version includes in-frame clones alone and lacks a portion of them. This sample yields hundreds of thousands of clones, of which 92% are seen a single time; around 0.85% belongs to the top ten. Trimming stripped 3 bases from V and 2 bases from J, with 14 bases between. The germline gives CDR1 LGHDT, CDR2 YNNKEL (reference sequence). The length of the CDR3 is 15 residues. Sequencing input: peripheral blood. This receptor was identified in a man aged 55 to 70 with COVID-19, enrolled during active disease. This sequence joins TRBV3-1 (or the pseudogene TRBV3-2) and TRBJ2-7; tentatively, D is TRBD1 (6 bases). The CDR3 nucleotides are TGTGCCAGCAGCCACTCAGGTGCAGGGGCCTACGAGCAGTACTTC. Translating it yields CASSHSGAGAYEQYF.